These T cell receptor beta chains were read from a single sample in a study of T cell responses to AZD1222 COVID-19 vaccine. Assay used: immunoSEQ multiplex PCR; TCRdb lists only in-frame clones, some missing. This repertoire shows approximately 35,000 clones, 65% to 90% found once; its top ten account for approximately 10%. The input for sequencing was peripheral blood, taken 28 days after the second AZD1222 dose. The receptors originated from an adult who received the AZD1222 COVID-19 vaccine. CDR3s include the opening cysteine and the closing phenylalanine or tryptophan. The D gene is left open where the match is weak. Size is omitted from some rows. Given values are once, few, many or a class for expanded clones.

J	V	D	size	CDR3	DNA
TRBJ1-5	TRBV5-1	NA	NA	CASSLVAGPDQPQHF	TGCGCCAGCAGCTTGGTAGCGGGGCCGGATCAGCCCCAGCATTTT
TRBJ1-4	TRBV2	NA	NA	CASKPGLGDEKLFF	TGTGCCAGCAAGCCGGGGCTGGGGGATGAAAAACTGTTTTTT
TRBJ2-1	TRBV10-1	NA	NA	CASRILQVGGTVYNEQFF	TGCGCCAGCAGGATTCTCCAGGTGGGGGGGACAGTATACAATGAGCAGTTCTTC
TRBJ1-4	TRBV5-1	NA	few	CASSLSGRRNEKLFF	TGCGCCAGCAGCTTGTCTGGCAGGAGAAATGAAAAACTGTTTTTT
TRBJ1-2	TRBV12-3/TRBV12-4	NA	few	CASSSQGWNGYTF	TGTGCCAGCAGTTCTCAGGGTTGGAATGGCTACACCTTC
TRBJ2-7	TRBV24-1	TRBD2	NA	CATSGSGSSYEQYF	TGTGCCACCAGTGGTAGCGGGAGCTCCTACGAGCAGTACTTC
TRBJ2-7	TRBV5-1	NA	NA	CASSLIAESSYEQYF	TGCGCCAGCAGCTTAATAGCGGAGAGCTCCTACGAGCAGTACTTC
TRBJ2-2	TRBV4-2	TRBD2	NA	CASSPGLDTGELFF	TGTGCCAGCAGCCCGGGACTAGACACCGGGGAGCTGTTTTTT
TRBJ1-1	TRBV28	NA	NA	CASRDTEAFF	TGTGCCAGCAGGGACACTGAAGCTTTCTTT
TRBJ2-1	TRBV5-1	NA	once	CASSFHRGEQFF	TGCGCCAGCAGCTTCCACCGTGGTGAGCAGTTCTTC
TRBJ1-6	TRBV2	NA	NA	CASRAGARNSPLHF	TGTGCCAGCAGGGCCGGGGCACGAAATTCACCCCTCCACTTT
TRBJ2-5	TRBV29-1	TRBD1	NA	CSVLDRAETQYF	TGCAGCGTTTTGGACAGGGCTGAGACCCAGTACTTC
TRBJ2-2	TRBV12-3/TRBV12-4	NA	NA	CASQRTGELFF	TGTGCCAGCCAGAGAACCGGGGAGCTGTTTTTT
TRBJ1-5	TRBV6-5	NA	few	CASREGDSTSRPQHF	TGTGCCAGCAGAGAGGGAGACAGTACGTCTAGGCCCCAGCATTTT
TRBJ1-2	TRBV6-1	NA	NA	CASSEGRGPNYGYTF	TGTGCCAGCAGTGAGGGTCGGGGGCCTAACTATGGCTACACCTTC
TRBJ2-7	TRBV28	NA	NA	CASSTPRGTYEQYF	TGTGCCAGCAGCACCCCTAGGGGGACCTACGAGCAGTACTTC
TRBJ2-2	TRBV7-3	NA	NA	CASSSQGRSGELFF	TGTGCCAGCAGCTCCCAGGGTCGGTCCGGGGAGCTGTTTTTT
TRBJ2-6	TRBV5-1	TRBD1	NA	CASSFLGQGARGANVLTF	TGCGCCAGCAGCTTCCTCGGACAGGGGGCGCGTGGGGCCAACGTCCTGACTTTC
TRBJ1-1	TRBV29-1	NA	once	CSVESGFRVNTEAFF	TGCAGCGTTGAAAGTGGGTTCAGGGTGAACACTGAAGCTTTCTTT
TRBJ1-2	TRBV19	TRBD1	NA	CASRRPRTGVDYGYTF	TGTGCCAGTAGACGTCCTAGGACAGGGGTTGACTATGGCTACACCTTC
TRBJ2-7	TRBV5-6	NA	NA	CASSLIRDYEQYF	TGTGCCAGCAGCTTGATCAGGGACTACGAGCAGTACTTC
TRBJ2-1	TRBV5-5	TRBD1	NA	CASSPAQGAGGQNEQFF	TGTGCCAGCAGCCCGGCTCAGGGGGCAGGGGGCCAGAATGAGCAGTTCTTC
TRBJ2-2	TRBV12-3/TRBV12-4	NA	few	CASTENRAGELFF	TGTGCCAGCACCGAAAACAGGGCCGGGGAGCTGTTTTTT
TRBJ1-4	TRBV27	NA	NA	CASSSTVNNEKLFF	TGTGCCAGCAGTTCCACAGTGAATAATGAAAAACTGTTTTTT
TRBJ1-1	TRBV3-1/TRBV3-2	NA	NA	CASSQPETDQAFF	TGTGCCAGCAGCCAACCTGAAACAGATCAAGCTTTCTTT
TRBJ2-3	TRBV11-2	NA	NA	CASRSGMSTDTQYF	TGTGCCAGCAGGTCGGGGATGAGCACAGATACGCAGTATTTT
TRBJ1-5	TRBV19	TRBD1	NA	CASSIVAGGSQPQHF	TGTGCCAGTAGTATAGTGGCAGGGGGCAGCCAGCCCCAGCATTTT
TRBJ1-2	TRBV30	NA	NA	CAWSVSLVGNYGYTF	TGTGCCTGGAGTGTAAGCTTGGTCGGTAACTATGGCTACACCTTC
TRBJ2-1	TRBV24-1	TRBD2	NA	CATSDPSRAGAYNEQFF	TGTGCCACCAGTGATCCCAGCCGAGCGGGAGCTTACAATGAGCAGTTCTTC
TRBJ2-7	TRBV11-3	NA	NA	CASSSGPPAYEQYF	TGTGCCAGCAGCTCGGGTCCCCCAGCCTACGAGCAGTACTTC
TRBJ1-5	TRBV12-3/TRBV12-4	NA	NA	CASSPAGNQPQHF	TGTGCCAGCAGCCCTGCCGGCAATCAGCCCCAGCATTTT
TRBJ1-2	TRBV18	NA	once	CASSLRVGGYGYTF	TGTGCCAGCTCACTTAGGGTGGGTGGCTATGGCTACACCTTC
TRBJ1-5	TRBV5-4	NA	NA	CASSRWGDQPQHF	TGTGCCAGCAGTCGGTGGGGGGATCAGCCCCAGCATTTT
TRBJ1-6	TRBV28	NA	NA	CASSPTLAYNSPLHF	TGTGCCAGCAGCCCTACGTTGGCTTATAATTCACCCCTCCACTTT
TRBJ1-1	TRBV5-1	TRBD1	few	CASSAHSGGTGKMSGAFF	TGCGCCAGCAGCGCCCACTCGGGGGGGACAGGGAAGATGAGTGGGGCTTTCTTT
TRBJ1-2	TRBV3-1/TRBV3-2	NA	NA	CASSQEATAITYGYTF	TGTGCCAGCAGCCAAGAGGCGACTGCGATTACTTATGGCTACACCTTC
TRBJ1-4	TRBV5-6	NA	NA	CASGTNEKLFF	TGTGCCAGCGGCACTAATGAAAAACTGTTTTTT
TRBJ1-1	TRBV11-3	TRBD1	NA	CASSLGRDRGFAEAFF	TGTGCCAGCAGCTTAGGCCGGGACAGGGGGTTCGCTGAAGCTTTCTTT
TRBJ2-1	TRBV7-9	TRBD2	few	CASSWVAGNEQFF	TGTGCCAGCAGCTGGGTAGCGGGGAATGAGCAGTTCTTC
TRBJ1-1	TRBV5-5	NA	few	CASSLARVVTEAFF	TGTGCCAGCAGCTTGGCCCGGGTCGTCACTGAAGCTTTCTTT
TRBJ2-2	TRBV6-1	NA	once	CASSERRGGELFF	TGTGCCAGCAGTGAAAGGAGGGGCGGGGAGCTGTTTTTT
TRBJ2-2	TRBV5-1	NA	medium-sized	CASSLVGTTNTGELFF	TGCGCCAGCAGCCTAGTCGGGACCACGAACACCGGGGAGCTGTTTTTT
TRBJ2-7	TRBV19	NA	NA	CASNLGGQGAYEQYF	TGTGCCAGTAACCTCGGGGGCCAGGGTGCCTACGAGCAGTACTTC
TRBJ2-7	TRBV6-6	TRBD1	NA	CASRTPGQSSYEQYF	TGTGCCAGCAGGACACCGGGACAGAGTTCCTACGAGCAGTACTTC
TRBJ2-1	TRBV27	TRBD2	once	CASSFGTSGAYNEQFF	TGTGCCAGCAGTTTCGGGACTAGCGGGGCCTACAATGAGCAGTTCTTC
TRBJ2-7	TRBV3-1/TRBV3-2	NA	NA	CASSQSLGVSYEQYF	TGTGCCAGCAGCCAATCGCTAGGGGTCTCCTACGAGCAGTACTTC
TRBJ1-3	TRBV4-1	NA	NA	CASSQETRASGNTIYF	TGCGCCAGCAGCCAAGAAACCCGGGCCTCTGGAAACACCATATATTTT
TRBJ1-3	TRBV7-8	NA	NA	CASSLGGGNTIYF	TGTGCCAGCAGCTTAGGAGGTGGAAACACCATATATTTT
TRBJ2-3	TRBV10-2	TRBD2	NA	CASSDPLLAGGPGDTQYF	TGCGCCAGCAGTGACCCTCTCCTGGCGGGAGGGCCAGGAGATACGCAGTATTTT
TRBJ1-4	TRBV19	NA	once	CASRSEVLQGEKLFF	TGTGCCAGTCGCTCCGAAGTCCTCCAGGGGGAAAAACTGTTTTTT
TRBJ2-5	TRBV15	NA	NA	CATSSMGGAQRETQYF	TGTGCCACCAGCAGTATGGGGGGGGCGCAGAGGGAGACCCAGTACTTC
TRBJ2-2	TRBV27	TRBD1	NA	CASCLDRVNRGELFF	TGTGCCAGTTGTCTGGACAGGGTGAATAGGGGGGAGCTGTTTTTT
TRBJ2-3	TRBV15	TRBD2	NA	CATRTSGRGDTQYF	TGTGCCACCAGGACTAGCGGGAGGGGAGATACGCAGTATTTT
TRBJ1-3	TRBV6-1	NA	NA	CASSEDRESGNTIYF	TGTGCCAGCAGTGAGGACAGAGAGTCTGGAAACACCATATATTTT
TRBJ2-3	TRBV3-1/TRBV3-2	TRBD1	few	CASSQDEGATGTDTQYF	TGTGCCAGCAGCCAAGACGAGGGGGCGACGGGCACAGATACGCAGTATTTT